This TCR beta chain is from a study of sequential checkpoint blockade in melanoma. Overall study: DNA from 91 pretreatment tumor samples underwent TCRβ immunosequencing. The study, taken as a whole, reports: T-cell fraction and clonality followed PD-L1 and CD8+ counts, not mutational load. Patients with week-13 increases in T-cell fraction and clonality benefited about 30 times more often.

Clones were sequenced by immunoSEQ multiplex PCR, and TCRdb holds only the in-frame ones, with some missing. This table has approximately 11,000 clones, under 30% appearing once. Stated treatment: randomized to nivolumab then ipilimumab (arm A) or the reverse (arm B). After removal of 1 base from V and 1 base from J, the junction contained 13 bases not matched to a gene. The germline V gene has CDR1 SGHRS and CDR2 YFSETQ. The CDR3 is 20 residues long. Note on this clone: Its specificity is unknown.

The clonotype originates from a human donor with melanoma. The sequencing here drew on tumor tissue (inferred from file names), taken from a patient given nivolumab and ipilimumab in sequence. The chain uses TRBV5-1 and TRBJ2-6, with 8 bases that match TRBD2. This chain's CDR3 is CASSLNLGGAGGSGANVLTF. CDR3 coding DNA: TGCGCCAGCAGCTTGAATTTAGGTGGTGCGGGGGGATCTGGGGCCAACGTCCTGACTTTC.